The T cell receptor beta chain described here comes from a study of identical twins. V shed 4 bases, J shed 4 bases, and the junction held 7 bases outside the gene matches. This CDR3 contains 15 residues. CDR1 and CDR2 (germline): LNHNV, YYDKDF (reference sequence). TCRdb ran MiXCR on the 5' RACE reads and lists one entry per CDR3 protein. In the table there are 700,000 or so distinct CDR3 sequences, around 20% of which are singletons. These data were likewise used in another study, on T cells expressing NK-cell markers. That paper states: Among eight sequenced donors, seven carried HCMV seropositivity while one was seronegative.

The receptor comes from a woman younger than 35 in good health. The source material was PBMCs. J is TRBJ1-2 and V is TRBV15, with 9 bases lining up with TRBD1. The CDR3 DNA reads TGTGCCACCAGCATTAACCGGGACAGGGTCTATGGCTACACCTTC. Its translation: CATSINRDRVYGYTF.